One sample yielded the 23 T cell receptor beta chains listed below, sequenced in a study of Graves' ophthalmopathy and Graves' hyperthyroidism. Scientists amplified the TCR beta CDR3 regions from RNA transcripts. The first-round RT-PCR employed HTBI primers together with the Qiagen OneStep RT-PCR kit. A multiplex PCR was then performed as the second round. TCRdb itself ran the multiplex PCR reads through MiXCR, one entry per CDR3 protein. This sample has around 1.1 million distinct CDR3 sequences, with about 40% found just once. The sequencing input was peripheral blood or thyroid tissue (not recorded which). The receptors stem from an adult man with Graves' hyperthyroidism.

This clonotype was recorded once. The chain is built from TRBV14 and TRBJ2-6; a weak D match, TRBD1 (6 bases). Germline lookup yields CDR1 SGHDN and CDR2 FVKESK. This CDR3 is 16 amino acids long. V lost 1 base and J 3 bases, leaving 10 bases between the germline ends. CDR3 DNA: TGTGCCAGCAGCCAAGTACAGGGATTTGGGGCCAACGTCCTGACTTTC. It translates to CASSQVQGFGANVLTF.

The J gene is TRBJ2-2, the V gene TRBV6-2 or TRBV6-3; no clear D. This CDR3 spans 14 amino acids. The V end lost 7 bases, the J end lost 2 bases, and 11 bases lay between the germline ends. Germline V gene sequence: CDR1 MNHEY, CDR2 SVGEGT. The CDR3 is CASIKQLNTGELFF. The CDR3 nucleotides are TGTGCCAGCATTAAACAGCTAAACACCGGGGAGCTGTTTTTT.

Many counts were recorded for this clonotype. The chain links TRBV7-6 to TRBJ1-6; 9 nucleotides align to TRBD1. The CDR3 length is 16 residues. The V segment lost 5 bases and the J segment 6 bases; nucleotides outside the gene matches: 8. Germline V gene lookup returns CDR1 SGHVS and CDR2 FNYEAQ. Here the CDR3 reads CASSAQGAPGNSPLHF. DNA of the CDR3: TGTGCCAGCAGCGCACAGGGGGCGCCCGGTAATTCACCCCTCCACTTT.

V usage is TRBV2 and J usage is TRBJ1-2; a possible D gene is TRBD1 (5 bases). CDR3 length: 14 residues. Looked up from germline, CDR1 is SNHLY and CDR2 is FYNNEI. Trimming left V 6 bases short and J 0 bases short, with 11 bases between. CDR3 nucleotides: TGTGCCAGCAGATTTACAGGAGCTAACTATGGCTACACCTTC. It is translated as CASRFTGANYGYTF.

Remarks on this clonotype: A read error may be the cause here, since a much bigger clone is one base away. The conserved phenylalanine or tryptophan is not found at the CDR3 terminus, so this likely reflects a read error. V gene TRBV5-5 combines with J gene TRBJ1-2; D unclear. The germline V gene has CDR1 SGHKS and CDR2 YYEKEE (reference sequence). Trimming cost V 7 bases and J 6 bases, with 16 bases left between them. The CDR3 has 13 residues. For the CDR3, the DNA is TGTGCCAGCGCTCCACCGGACGGCAATGGCTACACCCTC. The encoded protein is CASAPPDGNGYTL.

As DNA, the CDR3 is TGTGCCAGCAGCCATAAACGGGGGAAGGGTTTGACGACCTGGGAGACCCAGTACTTC. The encoded protein is CASSHKRGKGLTTWETQYF. The chain carries TRBV3-1 and TRBJ2-5; possibly TRBD2 for D (6 bases). V was clipped by 3 bases and J by 5 bases, with 28 bases between them. CDR3 length: 19 amino acids. CDR1 and CDR2 (germline): LGHDT, YNNKEL (reference sequence).

The V gene is TRBV7-3, the J gene TRBJ1-1; no firm D call. The CDR3 has 16 residues. V lost 5 bases, J lost 4 bases, and 20 bases lay in between. Germline CDR1 and CDR2: SGHTA and FQGTGA. The chain's CDR3 is CASSPIGGRFSTEAFF. The CDR3 region has the DNA TGTGCCAGCAGCCCTATAGGAGGGCGGTTCAGCACTGAAGCTTTCTTT.

The count of this clonotype is one. The rearrangement links TRBV7-9 to TRBJ1-2, with TRBD1 identical over 10 bases. The germline CDR1 and CDR2 sequences are SEHNR and FQNEAQ (reference sequence). The trim removed 5 bases at V and 3 bases at J, leaving 6 bases unmatched. This CDR3 is 15 amino acids long. DNA of the CDR3: TGTGCCAGCAGCAAGACGGACAGGGGGGACTATGGCTACACCTTC. Translated, it gives CASSKTDRGDYGYTF. Full variable domain (remainder filled in from reference TRBV7-9 and TRBJ1-2): DTGVSQNPRHKITKRGQNVTFRCDPISEHNRLYWYRQTLGQGPEFLTYFQNEAQLEKSRLLSDRFSAERPKGSFSTLEIQRTEQGDSAMYLCASSKTDRGDYGYTFGSGTRLTVV.

On this clonotype itself: A junction end diverges from the germline sequence, so it may reflect a read error. The chain has TRBV10-3 and TRBJ2-5; the match to TRBD2 covers 7 bases. This CDR3 is built from 17 residues. The germline V gene has CDR1 ENHRY and CDR2 SYGVKD. The CDR3 region is CASSYNLAGVRQETQYF. In DNA form, the CDR3 reads TGTGCCAGCAGTTACAATCTGGCGGGGGTCCGTCAAGAGACCCAGTACTTC.

The chain employs TRBV15 and TRBJ2-7, with D perhaps assigned TRBD1 or TRBD2 (5 bases each). V lost 4 bases, J lost 2 bases, and 9 bases lay in between. This CDR3 region has 13 residues. Looked up from germline, CDR1 is LNHNV and CDR2 is YYDKDF (reference sequence). Written as DNA, the CDR3 is TGTGCCACCAGCACCGGGACCCCCTACGAGCAGTACTTC. Translation: CATSTGTPYEQYF. The full variable domain, in which reference TRBV15 and TRBJ2-7 provide the parts outside the CDR3, is DAMVIQNPRYQVTQFGKPVTLSCSQTLNHNVMYWYQQKSSQAPKLLFHYYDKDFNNEADTPDNFQSRRPNTSFCFLDIRSPGLGDTAMYLCATSTGTPYEQYFGPGTRLTVT.

The chain couples TRBV7-2 to TRBJ2-7; a possible D gene is TRBD1 (6 bases). The CDR3 is made up of 15 amino acids. V was cut by 5 bases and J by 3 bases, with 17 bases left in between. CDR1 and CDR2 (germline): SGHTA, FQGNSA. The CDR3 sequence: CASSPLGAKLYEQYF. For the CDR3, the DNA is TGTGCCAGCAGCCCCTTGGGGGCTAAACTCTACGAGCAGTACTTC.

This sequence joins TRBV7-8 and TRBJ1-1; D possibly corresponds to TRBD1 (5 bases). There are 14 residues in the CDR3. Trimming removed 2 bases at V and 5 bases at J, with 12 bases between. The germline V gene has CDR1 SGHVS and CDR2 FQNEAQ. The CDR3 loop is CASSLKQEKTEAFF. CDR3 bases: TGTGCCAGCAGCTTAAAACAGGAAAAGACTGAAGCTTTCTTT.

This clonotype was found many times. V gene TRBV29-1 combines with J gene TRBJ2-7; perhaps TRBD2 as D (5 bases). Germline V CDR1 and CDR2: SQVTM, ANQGSEA. Trimming shortened V by 4 bases and J by 4 bases, and 8 bases separated the two germline ends. The CDR3 sequence is 11 residues long. This CDR3 is CSVVEDYEQYF. In DNA form, the CDR3 reads TGCAGCGTTGTGGAGGATTACGAGCAGTACTTC.

This clonotype was counted between two and nine times. V usage is TRBV6-5 and J usage is TRBJ1-2; 7 positions match TRBD1. Trimming removed 5 bases from V and 4 bases from J; junction bases left unmatched: 10. The germline gives CDR1 MNHEY, CDR2 SVGAGI. This CDR3 region has 15 residues. The CDR3 spells CASSTTGAGGYGYTF. The DNA of the CDR3 is TGTGCCAGCAGTACCACAGGGGCGGGGGGCTATGGCTACACCTTC.

This clonotype was counted a few times. The rearrangement links TRBV12-3 or TRBV12-4 to TRBJ1-5; D not certain. V lost 7 bases, J lost 4 bases, and 11 bases lay in between. CDR3 size: 13 residues. CDR3 amino acids: CASTLAVNQPQHF. In nucleotides, the CDR3 is TGTGCCAGCACCCTCGCGGTTAATCAGCCCCAGCATTTT.

This clonotype was seen more than once but under ten times. The rearrangement links TRBV7-2 to TRBJ2-2; D unresolved. Looked up from germline, CDR1 is SGHTA and CDR2 is FQGNSA. Trimming left V 6 bases short and J 6 bases short, with 17 bases between. This CDR3 is 15 amino acids long. For the CDR3, the DNA is TGTGCCAGCAGTTTTTGGGCCACCTTGGCCGGGGAGCTGTTTTTT. Amino acid sequence: CASSFWATLAGELFF.

The V gene is TRBV29-1, the J gene TRBJ1-5, with D perhaps TRBD1 (6 bases). The germline V gene encodes CDR1 SQVTM and CDR2 ANQGSEA. The CDR3 covers 15 residues. The V gene lost 8 bases and the J gene lost 0 bases, with 17 bases spanning the gap. DNA for the CDR3: TGCAGCTTGACCAATTCAGGGGATAGCAATCAGCCCCAGCATTTT. Its translation is CSLTNSGDSNQPQHF. The variable domain in full, completed from reference TRBV29-1 and TRBJ1-5, reads SAVISQKPSRDICQRGTSLTIQCQVDSQVTMMFWYRQQPGQSLTLIATANQGSEATYESGFVIDKFPISRPNLTFSTLTVSNMSPEDSSIYLCSLTNSGDSNQPQHFGDGTRLSIL.

This clonotype came up many times. This chain links TRBV29-1 with TRBJ2-7; 12 bases line up with TRBD2. The germline V gene has CDR1 SQVTM and CDR2 ANQGSEA. The CDR3 extends over 14 amino acids. Germline trimming cut 1 base from V and 3 bases from J; bases unmatched to any gene: 1. CDR3 nucleotide sequence: TGCAGCGTTGAAGGACTAGCGGGAGACTACGAGCAGTACTTC. Its translation: CSVEGLAGDYEQYF.

In this sample, this clonotype turned up once. Being one base from a much bigger clone, this may be a read error. The chain combines TRBV2 with TRBJ2-7, with 9 nucleotides matching TRBD1. The V gene's germline CDR1 is SNHLY and CDR2 FYNNEI. CDR3 length equals 15 residues. With 6 bases clipped from V and 3 bases from J, the junction kept 9 bases outside the gene matches. The CDR3: CASSLSGQGHYEQYF. DNA of the CDR3: TGTGCCAGCAGCTTGTCGGGACAGGGACACTACGAGCAGTACTTC.

The rearrangement joins TRBV15 to TRBJ1-4, with D possibly matching TRBD1 (6 bases). From germline, CDR1 is LNHNV and CDR2 YYDKDF (reference sequence). Between the trimmed V and J ends, which lost 5 bases and 7 bases, there was a span of 20 bases. This CDR3 is 16 amino acids long. The CDR3 loop reads CATSPSGGGRSEKLFF. CDR3 in DNA: TGTGCCACCAGCCCCTCAGGCGGGGGGCGGAGTGAAAAACTGTTTTTT.

The rearrangement uses TRBV11-2 and TRBJ2-5; the D gene is possibly TRBD2 (6 bases). Trimming took 2 bases from V and 2 from J, leaving 15 bases between them. The CDR3 has 16 residues. Germline CDR1 reads SGHAT; CDR2 reads FQNNGV. The CDR3 DNA is TGTGCCAGCAGCTTAATCCGGGAGAGGGATCAAGAGACCCAGTACTTC. This translates into CASSLIRERDQETQYF.

This clonotype was detected many times. The rearrangement uses TRBV19 and TRBJ2-6; weak D call: TRBD1 (5 bases). CDR1 is LNHDA and CDR2 is SQIVND in the germline V gene (reference sequence). This CDR3 contains 14 residues. The germline V and J ends were trimmed by 10 bases and 5 bases, with 15 bases remaining between them. The CDR3 DNA reads TGTGCCACAGACAGTAGCCTCTGGGCCAACGTCCTGACTTTC. It yields the protein CATDSSLWANVLTF.

V gene TRBV7-2 combines with J gene TRBJ1-5; D not certain. The ends were cut back, 1 base at V and 5 bases at J, with 12 bases in the middle. The CDR3 is 15 amino acids. Per germline, CDR1 SGHTA and CDR2 FQGNSA. The CDR3 sequence is CASSLGGRRDQPQHF. CDR3 DNA: TGTGCCAGCAGCTTAGGCGGGCGTAGGGATCAGCCCCAGCATTTT.